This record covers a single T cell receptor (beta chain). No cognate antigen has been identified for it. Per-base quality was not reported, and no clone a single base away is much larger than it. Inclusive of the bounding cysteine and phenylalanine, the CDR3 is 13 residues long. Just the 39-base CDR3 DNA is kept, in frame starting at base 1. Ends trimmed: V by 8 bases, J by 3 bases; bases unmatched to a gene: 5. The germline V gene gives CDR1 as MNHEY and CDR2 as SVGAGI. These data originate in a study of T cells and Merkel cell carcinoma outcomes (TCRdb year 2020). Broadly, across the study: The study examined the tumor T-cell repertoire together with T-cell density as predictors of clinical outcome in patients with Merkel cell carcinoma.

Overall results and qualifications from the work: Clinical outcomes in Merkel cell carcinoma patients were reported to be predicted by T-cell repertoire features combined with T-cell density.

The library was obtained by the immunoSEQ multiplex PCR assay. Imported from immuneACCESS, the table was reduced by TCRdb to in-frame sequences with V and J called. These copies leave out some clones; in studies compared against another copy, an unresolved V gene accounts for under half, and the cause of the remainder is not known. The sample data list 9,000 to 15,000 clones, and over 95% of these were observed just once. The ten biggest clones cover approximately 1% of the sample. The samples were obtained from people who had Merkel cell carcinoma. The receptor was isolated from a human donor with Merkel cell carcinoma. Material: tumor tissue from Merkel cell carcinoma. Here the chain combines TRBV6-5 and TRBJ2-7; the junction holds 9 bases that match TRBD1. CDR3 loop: CASSGTGNYEQYF. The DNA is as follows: TGTGCCAGCTCCGGGACAGGGAACTACGAGCAGTACTTC.